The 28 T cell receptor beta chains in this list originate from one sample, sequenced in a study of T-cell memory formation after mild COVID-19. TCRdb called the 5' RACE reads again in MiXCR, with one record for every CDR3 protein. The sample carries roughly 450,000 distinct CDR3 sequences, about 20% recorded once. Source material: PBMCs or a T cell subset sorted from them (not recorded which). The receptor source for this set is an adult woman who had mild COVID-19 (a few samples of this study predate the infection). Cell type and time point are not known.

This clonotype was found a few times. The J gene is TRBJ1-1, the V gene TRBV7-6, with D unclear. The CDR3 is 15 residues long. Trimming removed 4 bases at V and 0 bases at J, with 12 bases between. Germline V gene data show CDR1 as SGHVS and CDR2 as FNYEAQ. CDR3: CASSSEWEVNTEAFF. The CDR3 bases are TGTGCCAGCAGCTCCGAGTGGGAAGTGAACACTGAAGCTTTCTTT.

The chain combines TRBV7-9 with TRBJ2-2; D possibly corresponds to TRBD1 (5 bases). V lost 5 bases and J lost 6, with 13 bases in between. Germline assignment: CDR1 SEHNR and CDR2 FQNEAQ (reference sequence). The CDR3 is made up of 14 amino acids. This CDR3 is CASSHPVRAGELFF. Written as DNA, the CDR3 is TGTGCCAGCAGCCACCCTGTCAGGGCCGGGGAGCTGTTTTTT.

DNA for the CDR3: TGTGCCAGCAGCTTAGATCTCGGAACCTACGAGCAGTACTTC. Amino acid sequence: CASSLDLGTYEQYF. The rearrangement uses TRBV11-2 and TRBJ2-7; no clear D. Trimming removed 0 bases at V and 2 bases at J, with 8 bases between. This CDR3 comprises 14 residues. Germline-derived CDR1 and CDR2 are SGHAT and FQNNGV.

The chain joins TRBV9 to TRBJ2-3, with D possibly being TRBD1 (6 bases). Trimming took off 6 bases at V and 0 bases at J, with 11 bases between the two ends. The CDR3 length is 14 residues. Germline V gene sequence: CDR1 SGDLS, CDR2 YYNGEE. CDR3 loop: CASNIDRSTDTQYF. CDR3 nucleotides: TGTGCCAGCAATATAGACAGGAGCACAGATACGCAGTATTTT.

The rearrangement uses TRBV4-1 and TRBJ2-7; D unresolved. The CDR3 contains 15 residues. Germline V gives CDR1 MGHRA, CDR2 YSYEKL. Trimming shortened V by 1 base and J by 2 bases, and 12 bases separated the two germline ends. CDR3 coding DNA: TGCGCCAGCAGCCAAGGGGCAGAGGCGCCCTACGAGCAGTACTTC. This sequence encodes CASSQGAEAPYEQYF.

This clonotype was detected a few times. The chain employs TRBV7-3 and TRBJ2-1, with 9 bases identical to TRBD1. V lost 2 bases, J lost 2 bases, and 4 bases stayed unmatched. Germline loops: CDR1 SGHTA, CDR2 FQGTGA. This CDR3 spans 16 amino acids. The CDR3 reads CASSLLDRGPYNEQFF. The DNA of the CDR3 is TGTGCCAGCAGCTTATTGGACAGGGGCCCCTACAATGAGCAGTTCTTC.

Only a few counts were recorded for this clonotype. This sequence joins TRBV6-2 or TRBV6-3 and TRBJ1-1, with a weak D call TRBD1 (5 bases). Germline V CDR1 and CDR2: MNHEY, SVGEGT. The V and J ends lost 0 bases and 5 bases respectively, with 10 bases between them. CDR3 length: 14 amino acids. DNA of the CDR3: TGTGCCAGCAGTTACTCAGTCAGGGATACTGAAGCTTTCTTT. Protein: CASSYSVRDTEAFF.

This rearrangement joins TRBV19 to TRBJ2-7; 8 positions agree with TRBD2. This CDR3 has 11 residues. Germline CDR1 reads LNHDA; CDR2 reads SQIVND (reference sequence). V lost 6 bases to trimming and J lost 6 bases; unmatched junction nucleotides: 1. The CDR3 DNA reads TGTGCCAGTAGCACTAGCGGCGAGCAGTACTTC. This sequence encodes CASSTSGEQYF. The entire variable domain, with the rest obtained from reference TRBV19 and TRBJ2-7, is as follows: DGGITQSPKYLFRKEGQNVTLSCEQNLNHDAMYWYRQDPGQGLRLIYYSQIVNDFQKGDIAEGYSVSREKKESFPLTVTSAQKNPTAFYLCASSTSGEQYFGPGTRLTVT.

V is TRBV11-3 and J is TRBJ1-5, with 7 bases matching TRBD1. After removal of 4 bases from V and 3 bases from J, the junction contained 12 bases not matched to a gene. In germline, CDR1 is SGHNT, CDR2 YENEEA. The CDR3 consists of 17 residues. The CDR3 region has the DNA TGTGCCAGCAGCTCACGACAGGGCGGGGGTGACAATCAGCCCCAGCATTTT. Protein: CASSSRQGGGDNQPQHF. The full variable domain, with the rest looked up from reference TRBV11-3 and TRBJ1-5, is EAGVVQSPRYKIIEKKQPVAFWCNPISGHNTLYWYLQNLGQGPELLIRYENEEAVDDSQLPKDRFSAERLKGVDSTLKIQPAELGDSAVYLCASSSRQGGGDNQPQHFGDGTRLSIL.

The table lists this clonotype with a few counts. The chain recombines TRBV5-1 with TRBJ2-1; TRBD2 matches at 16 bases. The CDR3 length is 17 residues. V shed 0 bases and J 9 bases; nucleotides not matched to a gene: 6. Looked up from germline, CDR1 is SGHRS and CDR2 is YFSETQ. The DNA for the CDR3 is TGCGCCAGCAGCTTGGTAGGGACTAGCGGGAGGGCCGCTGAGCAGTTCTTC. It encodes CASSLVGTSGRAAEQFF.

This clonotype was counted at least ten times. In nucleotides, the CDR3 is TGTGCCAGCAGCTTATCAGAAACTGGGCAGTTCTTC. Residues: CASSLSETGQFF. The V gene is TRBV7-9, the J gene TRBJ2-1; D gene unclear. V dropped 2 bases and J dropped 12 bases, with 11 bases sitting between them. Germline values: CDR1 SEHNR, CDR2 FQNEAQ (reference sequence). The length of the CDR3 is 12 residues.

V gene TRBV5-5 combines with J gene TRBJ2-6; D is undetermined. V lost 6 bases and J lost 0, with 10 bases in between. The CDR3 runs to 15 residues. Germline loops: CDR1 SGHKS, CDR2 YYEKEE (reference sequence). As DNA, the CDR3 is TGTGCCAGCAAATCTGACCCCTCTGGGGCCAACGTCCTGACTTTC. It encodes CASKSDPSGANVLTF. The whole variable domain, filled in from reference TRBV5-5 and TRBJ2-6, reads DAGVTQSPTHLIKTRGQQVTLRCSPISGHKSVSWYQQVLGQGPQFIFQYYEKEERGRGNFPDRFSARQFPNYSSELNVNALLLGDSALYLCASKSDPSGANVLTFGAGSRLTVL.

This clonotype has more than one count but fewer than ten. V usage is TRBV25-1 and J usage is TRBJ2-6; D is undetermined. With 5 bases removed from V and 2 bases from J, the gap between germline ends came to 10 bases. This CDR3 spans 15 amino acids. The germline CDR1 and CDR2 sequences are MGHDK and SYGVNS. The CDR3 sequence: CASSPRTAGANVLTF. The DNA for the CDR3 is TGTGCCAGCAGTCCTCGAACGGCTGGGGCCAACGTCCTGACTTTC.

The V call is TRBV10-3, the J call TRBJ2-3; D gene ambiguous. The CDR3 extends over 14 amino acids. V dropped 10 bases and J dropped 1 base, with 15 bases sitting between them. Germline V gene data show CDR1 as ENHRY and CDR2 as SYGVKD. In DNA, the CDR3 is TGTGCCACCAACCGGGCCCCGGGCACAGATACGCAGTATTTT. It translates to CATNRAPGTDTQYF.

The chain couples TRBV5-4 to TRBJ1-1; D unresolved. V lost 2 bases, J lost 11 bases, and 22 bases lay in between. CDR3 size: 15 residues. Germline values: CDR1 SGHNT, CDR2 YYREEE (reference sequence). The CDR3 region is CASSFLASDLVGAFF. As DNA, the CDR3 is TGTGCCAGCAGCTTTCTCGCGTCAGACCTGGTCGGGGCTTTCTTT. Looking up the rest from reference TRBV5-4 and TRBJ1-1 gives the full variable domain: ETGVTQSPTHLIKTRGQQVTLRCSSQSGHNTVSWYQQALGQGPQFIFQYYREEENGRGNFPPRFSGLQFPNYSSELNVNALELDDSALYLCASSFLASDLVGAFFGQGTRLTVV.

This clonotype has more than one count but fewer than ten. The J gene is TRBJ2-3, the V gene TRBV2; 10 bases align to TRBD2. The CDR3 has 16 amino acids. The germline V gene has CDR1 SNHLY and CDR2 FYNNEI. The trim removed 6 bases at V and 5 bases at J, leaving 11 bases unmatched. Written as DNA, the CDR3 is TGTGCCAGCAGCCAAAGACAGGTAGCGGGAGGAGATACGCAGTATTTT. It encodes CASSQRQVAGGDTQYF.

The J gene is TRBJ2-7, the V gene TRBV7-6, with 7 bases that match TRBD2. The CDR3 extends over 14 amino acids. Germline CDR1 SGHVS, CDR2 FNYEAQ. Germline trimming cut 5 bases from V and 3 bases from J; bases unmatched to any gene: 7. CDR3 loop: CASSKTGRVYEQYF. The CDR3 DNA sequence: TGTGCCAGCAGCAAGACGGGGAGGGTCTACGAGCAGTACTTC.

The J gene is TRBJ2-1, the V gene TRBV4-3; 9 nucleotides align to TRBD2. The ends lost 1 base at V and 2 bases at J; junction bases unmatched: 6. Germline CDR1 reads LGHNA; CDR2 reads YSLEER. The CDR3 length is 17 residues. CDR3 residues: CASSQGDSGRTYNEQFF. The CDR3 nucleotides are TGCGCCAGCAGCCAAGGGGATAGCGGGAGAACCTACAATGAGCAGTTCTTC.

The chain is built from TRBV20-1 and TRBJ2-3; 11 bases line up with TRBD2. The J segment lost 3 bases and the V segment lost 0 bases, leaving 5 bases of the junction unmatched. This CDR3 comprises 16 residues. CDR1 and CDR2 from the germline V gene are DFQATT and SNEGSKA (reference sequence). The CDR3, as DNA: TGCAGTGCTAGAGATATAGCGGGGGGGGAAACAGATACGCAGTATTTT. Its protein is CSARDIAGGETDTQYF.

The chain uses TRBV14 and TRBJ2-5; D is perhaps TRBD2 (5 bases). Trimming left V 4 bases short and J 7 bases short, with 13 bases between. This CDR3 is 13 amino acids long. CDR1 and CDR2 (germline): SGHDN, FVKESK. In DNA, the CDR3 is TGTGCCAGCAGCCCCTGGACTGTAGGGACCCAGTACTTC. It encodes CASSPWTVGTQYF.

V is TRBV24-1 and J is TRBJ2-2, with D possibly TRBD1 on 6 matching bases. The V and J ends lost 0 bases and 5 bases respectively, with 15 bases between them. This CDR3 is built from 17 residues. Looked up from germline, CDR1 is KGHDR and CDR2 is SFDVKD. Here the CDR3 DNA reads TGTGCCACCAGTGATTTGACCGGCAGGGGCTCGACCGGGGAGCTGTTTTTT. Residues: CATSDLTGRGSTGELFF.

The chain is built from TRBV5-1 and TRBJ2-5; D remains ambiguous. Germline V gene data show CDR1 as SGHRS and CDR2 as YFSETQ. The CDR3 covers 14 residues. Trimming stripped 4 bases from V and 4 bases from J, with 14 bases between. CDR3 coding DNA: TGCGCCAGCAGCCCGAGCGCCACGGGAGAGACCCAGTACTTC. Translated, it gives CASSPSATGETQYF. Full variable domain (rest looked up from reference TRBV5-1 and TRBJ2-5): KAGVTQTPRYLIKTRGQQVTLSCSPISGHRSVSWYQQTPGQGLQFLFEYFSETQRNKGNFPGRFSGRQFSNSRSEMNVSTLELGDSALYLCASSPSATGETQYFGPGTRLLVL.

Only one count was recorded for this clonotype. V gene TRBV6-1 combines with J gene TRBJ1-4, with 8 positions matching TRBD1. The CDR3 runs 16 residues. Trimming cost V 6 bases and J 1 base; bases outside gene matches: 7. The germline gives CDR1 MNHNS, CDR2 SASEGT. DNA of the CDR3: TGTGCCAGCAGCGATCAGGGGGCCAGAACTAATGAAAAACTGTTTTTT. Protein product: CASSDQGARTNEKLFF.

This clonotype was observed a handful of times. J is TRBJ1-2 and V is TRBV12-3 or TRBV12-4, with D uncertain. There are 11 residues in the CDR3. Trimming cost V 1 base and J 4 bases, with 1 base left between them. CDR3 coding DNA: TGTGCCAGCAGTTTAGTCTATGGCTACACCTTC. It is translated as CASSLVYGYTF.

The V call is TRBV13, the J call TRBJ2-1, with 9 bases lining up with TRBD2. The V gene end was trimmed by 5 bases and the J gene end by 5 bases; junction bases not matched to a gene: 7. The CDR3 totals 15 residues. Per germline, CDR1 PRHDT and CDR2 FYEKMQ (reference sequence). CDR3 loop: CASSATGLADNEQFF. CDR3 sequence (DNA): TGTGCCAGCAGCGCGACGGGACTAGCTGACAATGAGCAGTTCTTC.

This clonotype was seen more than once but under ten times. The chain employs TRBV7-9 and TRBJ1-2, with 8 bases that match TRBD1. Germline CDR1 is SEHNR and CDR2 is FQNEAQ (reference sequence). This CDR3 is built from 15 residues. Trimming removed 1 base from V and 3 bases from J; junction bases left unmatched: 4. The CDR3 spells CASSLGAGGDYGYTF. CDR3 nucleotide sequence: TGTGCCAGCAGCTTAGGAGCAGGGGGCGACTATGGCTACACCTTC.

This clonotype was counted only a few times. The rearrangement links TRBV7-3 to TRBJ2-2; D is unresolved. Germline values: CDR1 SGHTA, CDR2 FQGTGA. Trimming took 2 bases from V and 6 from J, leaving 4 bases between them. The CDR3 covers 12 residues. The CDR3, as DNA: TGTGCCAGCAGCTTACTTTCCGGGGAGCTGTTTTTT. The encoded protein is CASSLLSGELFF.

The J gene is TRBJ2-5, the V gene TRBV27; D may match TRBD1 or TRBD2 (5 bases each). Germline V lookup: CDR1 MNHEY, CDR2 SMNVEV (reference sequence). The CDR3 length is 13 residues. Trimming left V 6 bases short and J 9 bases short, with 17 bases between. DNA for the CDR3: TGTGCCAGCAGGCCTGAGGCCCCGGGACCCCAGTACTTC. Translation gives CASRPEAPGPQYF.